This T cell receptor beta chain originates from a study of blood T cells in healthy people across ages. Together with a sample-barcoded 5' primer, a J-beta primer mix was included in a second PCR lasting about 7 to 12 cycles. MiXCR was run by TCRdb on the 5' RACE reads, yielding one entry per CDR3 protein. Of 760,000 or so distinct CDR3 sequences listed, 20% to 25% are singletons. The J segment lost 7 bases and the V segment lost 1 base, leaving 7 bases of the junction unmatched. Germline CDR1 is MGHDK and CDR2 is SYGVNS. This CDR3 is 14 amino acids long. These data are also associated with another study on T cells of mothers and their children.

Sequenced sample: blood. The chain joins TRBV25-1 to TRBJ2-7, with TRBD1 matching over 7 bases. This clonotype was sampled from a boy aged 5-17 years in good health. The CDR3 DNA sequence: TGTGCCAGCAGTGAATTCGGGACAGCCAGGGAGCAGTACTTC. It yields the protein CASSEFGTAREQYF.